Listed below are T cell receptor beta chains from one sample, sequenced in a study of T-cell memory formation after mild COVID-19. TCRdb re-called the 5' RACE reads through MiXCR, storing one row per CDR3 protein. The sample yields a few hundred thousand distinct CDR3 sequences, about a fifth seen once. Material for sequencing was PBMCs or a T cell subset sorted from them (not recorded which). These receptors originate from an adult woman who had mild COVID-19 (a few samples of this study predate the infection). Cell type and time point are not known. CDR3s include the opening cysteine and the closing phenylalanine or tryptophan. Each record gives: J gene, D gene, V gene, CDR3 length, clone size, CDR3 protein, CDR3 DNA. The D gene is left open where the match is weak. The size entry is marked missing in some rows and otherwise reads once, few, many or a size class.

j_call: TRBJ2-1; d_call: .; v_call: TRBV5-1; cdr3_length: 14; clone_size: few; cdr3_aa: CASSLGPLSNEQFF; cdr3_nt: TGCGCCAGCAGCTTGGGTCCCCTGAGTAATGAGCAGTTCTTC
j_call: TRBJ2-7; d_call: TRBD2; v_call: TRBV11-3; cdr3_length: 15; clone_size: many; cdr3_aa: CASSLDGTSGREQYF; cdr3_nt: TGTGCCAGCAGCTTAGATGGGACTAGCGGGAGAGAGCAGTACTTC
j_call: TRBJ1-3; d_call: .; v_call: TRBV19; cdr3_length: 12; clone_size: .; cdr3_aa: CASSPMGDTIYF; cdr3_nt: TGTGCCAGTAGTCCCATGGGAGACACCATATATTTT
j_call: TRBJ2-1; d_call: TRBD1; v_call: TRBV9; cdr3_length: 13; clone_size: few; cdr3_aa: CASSGRQGNEQFF; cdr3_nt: TGTGCCAGCAGCGGAAGACAGGGCAATGAGCAGTTCTTC
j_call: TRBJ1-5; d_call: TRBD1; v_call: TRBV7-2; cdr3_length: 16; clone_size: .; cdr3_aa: CASSLAGGQGRQPQHF; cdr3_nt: TGTGCCAGCAGCTTAGCAGGGGGACAGGGCAGGCAGCCCCAGCATTTT
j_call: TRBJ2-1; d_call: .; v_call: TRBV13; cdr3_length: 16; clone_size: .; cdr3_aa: CASSLGSAGPYNEQFF; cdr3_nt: TGTGCCAGCAGCTTAGGCTCGGCGGGGCCTTACAATGAGCAGTTCTTC
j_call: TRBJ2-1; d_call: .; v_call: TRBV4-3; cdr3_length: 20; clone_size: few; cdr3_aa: CARSYRDTNETSLRHNEQFF; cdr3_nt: TGCGCCAGAAGCTACCGGGACACGAATGAGACGAGCCTTCGTCACAATGAGCAGTTCTTC
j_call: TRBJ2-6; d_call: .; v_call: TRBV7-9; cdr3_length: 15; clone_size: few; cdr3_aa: CASSFHFSGANVLTF; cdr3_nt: TGTGCCAGCAGCTTTCACTTCTCTGGGGCCAACGTCCTGACTTTC
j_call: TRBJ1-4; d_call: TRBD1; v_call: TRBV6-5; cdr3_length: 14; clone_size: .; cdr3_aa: CASSHRQGEEKLFF; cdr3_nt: TGTGCCAGCAGTCATAGACAGGGGGAGGAAAAACTGTTTTTT
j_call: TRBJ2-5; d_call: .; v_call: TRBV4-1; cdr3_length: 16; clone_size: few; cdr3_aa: CASSQGRGEHQETQYF; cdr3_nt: TGCGCCAGCAGCCAAGGCAGGGGGGAACACCAAGAGACCCAGTACTTC
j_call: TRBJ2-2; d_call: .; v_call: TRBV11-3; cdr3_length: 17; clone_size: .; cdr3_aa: CASSPNAFRKGTGELFF; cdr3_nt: TGTGCCAGCAGCCCCAACGCGTTCAGGAAGGGAACCGGGGAGCTGTTTTTT
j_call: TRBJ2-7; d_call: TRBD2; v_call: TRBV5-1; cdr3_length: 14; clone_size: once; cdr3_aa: CASSGAGGPYEQYF; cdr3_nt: TGCGCCAGCAGCGGGGCGGGGGGGCCCTACGAGCAGTACTTC
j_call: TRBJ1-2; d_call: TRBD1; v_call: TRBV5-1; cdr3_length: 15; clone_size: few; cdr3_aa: CASSPIGGGNYGYTF; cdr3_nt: TGCGCCAGCAGCCCAATCGGAGGGGGCAACTATGGCTACACCTTC
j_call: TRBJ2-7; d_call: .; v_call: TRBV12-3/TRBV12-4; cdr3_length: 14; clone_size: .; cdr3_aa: CASSLSLQTYEQYF; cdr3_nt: TGTGCCAGCAGTTTATCTTTACAGACCTACGAGCAGTACTTC
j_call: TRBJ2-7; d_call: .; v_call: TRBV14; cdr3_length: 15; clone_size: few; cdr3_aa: CASSQDLNSFYEQYF; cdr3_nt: TGTGCCAGCAGCCAAGATCTTAACAGTTTCTACGAGCAGTACTTC
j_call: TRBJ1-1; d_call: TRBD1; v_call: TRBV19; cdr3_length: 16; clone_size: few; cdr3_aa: CASTHRDRGLRTEAFF; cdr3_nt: TGTGCCAGTACTCACCGGGACAGGGGGCTGAGGACTGAAGCTTTCTTT
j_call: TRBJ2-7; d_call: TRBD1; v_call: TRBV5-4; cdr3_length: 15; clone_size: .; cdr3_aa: CASSLTGTGGNEQYF; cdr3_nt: TGTGCCAGCAGCTTGACCGGGACAGGGGGCAACGAGCAGTACTTC
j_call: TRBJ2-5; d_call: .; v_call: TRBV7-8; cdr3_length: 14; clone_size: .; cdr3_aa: CASSLDVVQETQYF; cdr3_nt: TGTGCCAGCAGCTTAGACGTAGTACAAGAGACCCAGTACTTC
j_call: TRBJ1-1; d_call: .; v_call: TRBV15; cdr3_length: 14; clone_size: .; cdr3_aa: CATSRGGTGTEAFF; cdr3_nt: TGTGCCACCAGCAGAGGGGGGACGGGAACTGAAGCTTTCTTT
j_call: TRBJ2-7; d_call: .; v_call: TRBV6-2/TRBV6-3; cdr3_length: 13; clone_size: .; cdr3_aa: CASSHRNTYEQYF; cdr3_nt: TGTGCCAGCAGCCACCGAAACACCTACGAGCAGTACTTC
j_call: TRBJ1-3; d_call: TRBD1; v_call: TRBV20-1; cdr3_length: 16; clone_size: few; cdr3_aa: CSAREGSRGPGNTIYF; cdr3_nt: TGCAGTGCTAGAGAGGGGAGCAGGGGGCCTGGAAACACCATATATTTT
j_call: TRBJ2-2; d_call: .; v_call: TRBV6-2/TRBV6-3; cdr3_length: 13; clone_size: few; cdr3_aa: CASSYAVPGELFF; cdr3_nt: TGTGCCAGCAGTTACGCGGTTCCCGGGGAGCTGTTTTTT
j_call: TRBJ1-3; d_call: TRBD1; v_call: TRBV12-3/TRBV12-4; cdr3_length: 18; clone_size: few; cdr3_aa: CASATSFSPGQGGNTIYF; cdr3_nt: TGTGCCAGCGCGACATCCTTTTCTCCGGGACAGGGAGGAAACACCATATATTTT
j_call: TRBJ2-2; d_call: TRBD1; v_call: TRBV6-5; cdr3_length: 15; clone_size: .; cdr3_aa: CASSLSSQGTGELFF; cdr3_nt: TGTGCCAGCAGTCTCTCATCACAGGGGACCGGGGAGCTGTTTTTT
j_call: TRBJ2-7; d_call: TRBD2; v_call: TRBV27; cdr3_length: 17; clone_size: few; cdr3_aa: CASSLGVARTSGYEQYF; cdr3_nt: TGTGCCAGCAGTTTGGGGGTGGCACGGACTAGCGGCTACGAGCAGTACTTC
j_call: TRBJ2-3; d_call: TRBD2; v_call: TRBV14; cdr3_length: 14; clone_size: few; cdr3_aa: CASSPTLSGSTQYF; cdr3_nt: TGTGCCAGCAGCCCCACCCTAAGCGGGAGCACGCAGTATTTT
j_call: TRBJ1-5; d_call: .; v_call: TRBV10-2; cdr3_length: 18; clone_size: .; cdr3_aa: CASSPGWSSFNGNQPQHF; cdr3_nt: TGCGCCAGCAGCCCAGGGTGGTCGTCCTTTAATGGCAATCAGCCCCAGCATTTT
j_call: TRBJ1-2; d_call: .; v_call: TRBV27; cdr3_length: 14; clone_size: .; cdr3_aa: CASSSLARTYGYTF; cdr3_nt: TGTGCCAGCAGTTCCTTGGCAAGAACATATGGCTACACCTTC
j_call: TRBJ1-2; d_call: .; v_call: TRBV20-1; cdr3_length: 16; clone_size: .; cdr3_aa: CSARDGGGKVPYGYTF; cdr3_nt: TGCAGTGCTAGAGATGGAGGGGGGAAAGTCCCGTATGGCTACACCTTC
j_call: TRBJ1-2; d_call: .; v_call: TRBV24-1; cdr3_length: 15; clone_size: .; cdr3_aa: CATSASLTAPYGYTF; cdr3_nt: TGTGCCACCAGTGCTTCCCTGACAGCGCCCTATGGCTACACCTTC
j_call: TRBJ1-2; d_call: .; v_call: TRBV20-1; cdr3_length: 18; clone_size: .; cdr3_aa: CSARGERGPDGVNYGYTF; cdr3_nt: TGCAGTGCTAGAGGGGAGCGGGGGCCAGACGGGGTCAACTATGGCTACACCTTC
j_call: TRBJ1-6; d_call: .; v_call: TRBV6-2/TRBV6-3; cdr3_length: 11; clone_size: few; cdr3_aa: CASSDNSPLHF; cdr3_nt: TGTGCCAGCAGTGATAATTCACCCCTCCACTTT
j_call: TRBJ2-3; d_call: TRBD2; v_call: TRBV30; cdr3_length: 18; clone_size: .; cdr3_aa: CAWRETSGDRPSTDTQYF; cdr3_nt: TGTGCCTGGAGGGAGACTAGCGGGGACCGTCCGAGCACAGATACGCAGTATTTT
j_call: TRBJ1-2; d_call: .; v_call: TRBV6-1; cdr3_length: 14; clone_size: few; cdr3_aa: CASSRMRDVGGYTF; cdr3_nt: TGTGCCAGCAGTCGTATGAGGGATGTGGGAGGCTACACCTTC
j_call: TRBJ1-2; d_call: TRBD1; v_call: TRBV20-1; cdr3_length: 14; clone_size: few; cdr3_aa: CSATQGAGSYGYTF; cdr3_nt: TGCAGTGCCACACAGGGGGCCGGTAGCTATGGCTACACCTTC
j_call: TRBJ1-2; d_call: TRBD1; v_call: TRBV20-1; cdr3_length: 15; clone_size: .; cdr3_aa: CSAPGQGINYGGYTF; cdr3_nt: TGCAGTGCTCCGGGACAGGGAATTAACTACGGTGGCTACACCTTC
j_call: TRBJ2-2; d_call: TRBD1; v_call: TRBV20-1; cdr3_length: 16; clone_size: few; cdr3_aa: CSAREPGQGDTGELFF; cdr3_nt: TGCAGTGCTAGAGAGCCGGGACAGGGAGACACCGGGGAGCTGTTTTTT
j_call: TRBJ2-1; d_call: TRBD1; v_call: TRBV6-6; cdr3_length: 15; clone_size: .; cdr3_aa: CASSITGTGLNEQFF; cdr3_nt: TGTGCCAGCAGTATAACCGGGACAGGTCTCAATGAGCAGTTCTTC
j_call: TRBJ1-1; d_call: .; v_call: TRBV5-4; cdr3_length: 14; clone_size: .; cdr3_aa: CASSPTASNTEAFF; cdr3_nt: TGTGCCAGCAGTCCCACCGCGTCAAACACTGAAGCTTTCTTT
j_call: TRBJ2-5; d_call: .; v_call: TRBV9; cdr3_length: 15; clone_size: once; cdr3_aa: CASSVGVAQQETQYF; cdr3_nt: TGTGCCAGCAGCGTAGGGGTAGCCCAACAAGAGACCCAGTACTTC
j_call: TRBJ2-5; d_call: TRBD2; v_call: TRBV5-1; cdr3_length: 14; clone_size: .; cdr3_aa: CASSASSSGETQYF; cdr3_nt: TGCGCCAGCAGCGCATCGTCTAGCGGAGAGACCCAGTACTTC
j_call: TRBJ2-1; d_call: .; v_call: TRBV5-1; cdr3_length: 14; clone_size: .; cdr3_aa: CASSPHREGGEQFF; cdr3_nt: TGCGCCAGCAGCCCGCACAGGGAAGGGGGTGAGCAGTTCTTC
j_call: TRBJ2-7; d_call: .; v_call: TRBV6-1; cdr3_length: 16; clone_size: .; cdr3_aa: CASSEVRGPTLYEQYF; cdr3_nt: TGTGCCAGCAGTGAAGTAAGGGGACCAACCCTCTACGAGCAGTACTTC
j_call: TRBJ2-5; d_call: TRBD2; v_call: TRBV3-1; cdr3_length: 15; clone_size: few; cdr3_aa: CASSKGLARGETQYF; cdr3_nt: TGTGCCAGCAGCAAGGGACTAGCGAGAGGGGAGACCCAGTACTTC
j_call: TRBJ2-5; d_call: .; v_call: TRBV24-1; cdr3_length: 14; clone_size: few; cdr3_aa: CATSDPGILETQYF; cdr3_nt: TGTGCCACCAGTGACCCAGGGATTTTGGAGACCCAGTACTTC